These 20 T cell receptor beta chains were all obtained from the same sample, sequenced in a study of T cell responses to AZD1222 COVID-19 vaccine. The method was immunoSEQ multiplex PCR; TCRdb's version includes in-frame clones alone and lacks a portion of them. This sample has more than 85,000 clones, with more than 75% found just once. This specimen was peripheral blood, taken on day 0 of AZD1222 vaccination. These receptors were obtained from an adult in good health.

The chain links TRBV7-2 to TRBJ1-1, with D unresolved. The V gene lost 2 bases and the J gene lost 2 bases, with 9 bases spanning the gap. Per germline, CDR1 SGHTA and CDR2 FQGNSA. This CDR3 has 14 amino acids. The CDR3 sequence is CASSLQVINTEAFF. In nucleotides, the CDR3 is TGTGCCAGCAGCTTACAAGTGATCAACACTGAAGCTTTCTTT.

This clone was seen more than once but under ten times. J is TRBJ2-7 and V is TRBV2, with 7 bases fitting TRBD2. V shed 3 bases and J 4 bases; nucleotides not matched to a gene: 6. CDR3 length: 14 amino acids. CDR1 is SNHLY, CDR2 FYNNEI, per germline. For the CDR3, the DNA is TGTGCCAGCAGTGAGTCGCCTAGCGGATACGAGCAGTACTTC. It encodes CASSESPSGYEQYF.

V gene TRBV6-5 combines with J gene TRBJ2-1, with 12 bases lining up with TRBD2. V was pared by 8 bases and J by 4 bases, with 6 bases of the junction left unmatched. The CDR3 is made up of 15 amino acids. The germline gives CDR1 MNHEY, CDR2 SVGAGI. CDR3 loop: CASGTSGGSYNEQFF. The CDR3, as DNA: TGTGCCAGCGGAACTAGCGGGGGGTCTTACAATGAGCAGTTCTTC.

The chain employs TRBV4-3 and TRBJ2-1; 8 bases agree with TRBD2. The CDR3 has 15 amino acids. Germline V gene data show CDR1 as LGHNA and CDR2 as YSLEER. Trimming removed 3 bases from V and 5 bases from J; junction bases left unmatched: 6. The CDR3 loop reads CASSQRLAPNNEQFF. The DNA for the CDR3 is TGCGCCAGCAGCCAGCGACTAGCGCCCAACAATGAGCAGTTCTTC.

The chain has TRBV7-2 and TRBJ2-3, with D unclear. The ends were cut back, 3 bases at V and 2 bases at J, with 6 bases in the middle. The V gene's germline CDR1 is SGHTA and CDR2 FQGNSA. The CDR3 contains 13 residues. The CDR3 region is CASSFGDTDTQYF. For the CDR3, the DNA is TGTGCCAGCAGCTTCGGAGACACAGATACGCAGTATTTT.

V usage is TRBV2 and J usage is TRBJ1-2; a weak D match, TRBD1 (5 bases). This CDR3 is 14 amino acids long. Trimming took off 4 bases at V and 0 bases at J, with 9 bases between the two ends. CDR1 is SNHLY, CDR2 FYNNEI, per germline. CDR3 loop: CASSAGWANYGYTF. In DNA form, the CDR3 reads TGTGCCAGCAGTGCAGGGTGGGCTAACTATGGCTACACCTTC.

The chain joins TRBV7-2 to TRBJ2-1; TRBD2 matches 13 bases. The CDR3 is made up of 17 amino acids. V trimming: 6 bases; J trimming: 3 bases; junction bases outside the gene matches: 8. Per the germline V gene, CDR1 is SGHTA and CDR2 is FQGNSA. CDR3 coding DNA: TGTGCCAGCAGAGAAACTAGCGGGGGGGCTGGCTACAATGAGCAGTTCTTC. Its protein is CASRETSGGAGYNEQFF.

The chain links TRBV5-6 to TRBJ1-4, with 9 bases that match TRBD1. Germline CDR1 SGHDT, CDR2 YYEEEE. The junction had 6 bases not matched to a gene; V was cut back by 4 bases and J by 8 bases. The length of the CDR3 is 14 residues. Here the CDR3 DNA reads TGTGCCAGCAGCCTACAGGGGGCCGGGGAAAAACTGTTTTTT. It specifies CASSLQGAGEKLFF.

The chain has TRBV6-5 and TRBJ1-3, with D perhaps TRBD1 (6 bases). The CDR3 totals 15 residues. CDR1 is MNHEY and CDR2 is SVGAGI in the germline V gene. The ends were cut back, 5 bases at V and 0 bases at J, with 11 bases in the middle. The CDR3 DNA reads as TGTGCCAGCAGTCGGGACATCTACTCTGGAAACACCATATATTTT. This encodes CASSRDIYSGNTIYF.

The V call is TRBV7-6, the J call TRBJ1-1, with D unresolved. The germline V gene has CDR1 SGHVS and CDR2 FNYEAQ. Deletions cut 1 base from V and 3 bases from J, with 6 bases between. The CDR3 extends over 13 amino acids. CDR3 coding DNA: TGTGCCAGCAGCTTAGGCTCCGACACTGAAGCTTTCTTT. This codes for CASSLGSDTEAFF. The whole variable domain, remainder taken from reference TRBV7-6 and TRBJ1-1, is GAGVSQSPRYKVTKRGQDVALRCDPISGHVSLYWYRQALGQGPEFLTYFNYEAQQDKSGLPNDRFSAERPEGSISTLTIQRTEQRDSAMYRCASSLGSDTEAFFGQGTRLTVV.

V gene TRBV6-5 combines with J gene TRBJ2-7; 8 bases agree with TRBD1. The germline V gene has CDR1 MNHEY and CDR2 SVGAGI. This CDR3 contains 15 residues. Trimming cost V 2 bases and J 0 bases; bases outside gene matches: 3. For the CDR3, the DNA is TGTGCCAGCAGTTACACCGGACAGGGCTCCTACGAGCAGTACTTC. Translating it yields CASSYTGQGSYEQYF.

This chain connects TRBV7-9 to TRBJ2-3; 8 positions agree with TRBD1. Germline CDR1 is SEHNR and CDR2 is FQNEAQ (reference sequence). This CDR3 region has 15 residues. V shed 5 bases and J 5 bases; nucleotides not matched to a gene: 9. CDR3 residues: CASSRKDRERDTQYF. The CDR3 DNA is TGTGCCAGCAGCCGAAAGGACAGGGAGAGAGATACGCAGTATTTT.

The V call is TRBV30, the J call TRBJ1-1; D unresolved. Trimming pared 2 bases from V and 1 base from J, leaving 5 bases between. The CDR3 consists of 12 residues. Germline V gene data show CDR1 as GTSNPN and CDR2 as SVGIG (reference sequence). The CDR3 region is CAWSTRNTEAFF. The CDR3 bases are TGTGCCTGGAGTACGAGGAACACTGAAGCTTTCTTT.

This chain uses TRBV5-1 with TRBJ1-3, with D possibly matching TRBD1 (5 bases). Germline V gives CDR1 SGHRS, CDR2 YFSETQ. V lost 3 bases to trimming and J lost 2 bases, with 9 bases between them. CDR3 length: 14 residues. The CDR3 DNA reads TGCGCCAGCAGCTCAGGGTTAGCTGGAAACACCATATATTTT. Translating it yields CASSSGLAGNTIYF.

This clone showed up just a few times. The rearrangement joins TRBV19 to TRBJ1-3, with D possibly matching TRBD1 (6 bases). Germline assignment: CDR1 LNHDA and CDR2 SQIVND (reference sequence). V lost 5 bases and J 9 bases, leaving 20 bases between the germline ends. The CDR3 sequence is 15 residues long. DNA of the CDR3: TGTGCCAGTAGTGCCCTGGGGGGCTTACCAGGCACCATATATTTT. This encodes CASSALGGLPGTIYF.

The rearrangement uses TRBV15 and TRBJ1-4, with a tentative D call TRBD1 (6 bases). Germline CDR1 and CDR2: LNHNV and YYDKDF (reference sequence). The CDR3 runs to 17 residues. V shed 6 bases and J shed 0 bases, with 17 bases lying between them. In nucleotides, the CDR3 is TGTGCCACCAGTAGCCAATACAGGGATGCAACTAATGAAAAACTGTTTTTT. It specifies CATSSQYRDATNEKLFF.

CDR3 DNA sequence: TGTGCCAGCAGCCTTCTGGCGGGCGGCACTGAAGCTTTCTTT. It yields the protein CASSLLAGGTEAFF. The V call is TRBV7-2, the J call TRBJ1-1; D remains unclear. Trimming removed 5 bases at V and 4 bases at J, with 14 bases between. The CDR3 length is 14 residues. Germline CDR1 is SGHTA and CDR2 is FQGNSA.

This clone occurred a few times. The chain employs TRBV5-1 and TRBJ1-1; 7 bases match TRBD1. The CDR3 runs to 14 residues. The junction had 3 bases not matched to a gene; V was cut back by 3 bases and J by 1 base. Germline V gives CDR1 SGHRS, CDR2 YFSETQ. CDR3: CASSSTGPNTEAFF. CDR3 sequence (DNA): TGCGCCAGCAGCTCGACAGGGCCGAACACTGAAGCTTTCTTT.

The V gene is TRBV5-1, the J gene TRBJ1-5; D ambiguous. The CDR3 has 13 residues. V lost 1 base and J lost 7, with 9 bases in between. The germline V gene has CDR1 SGHRS and CDR2 YFSETQ. This CDR3 is CASSLFAGQPQHF. The CDR3 nucleotides are TGCGCCAGCAGCTTGTTCGCGGGGCAGCCCCAGCATTTT.

The rearrangement links TRBV19 to TRBJ1-1; possible D gene TRBD1, 6 bases. V lost 6 bases and J 5 bases, leaving 19 bases between the germline ends. Per germline, CDR1 LNHDA and CDR2 SQIVND (reference sequence). The CDR3 runs 15 residues. In DNA, the CDR3 is TGTGCCAGTAGCCCCACCGCCCAGGGGAGGACTGAAGCTTTCTTT. Its protein is CASSPTAQGRTEAFF. Complete variable domain (other parts from reference TRBV19 and TRBJ1-1): DGGITQSPKYLFRKEGQNVTLSCEQNLNHDAMYWYRQDPGQGLRLIYYSQIVNDFQKGDIAEGYSVSREKKESFPLTVTSAQKNPTAFYLCASSPTAQGRTEAFFGQGTRLTVV.